This T cell receptor beta chain emerged from a study of T cells in Graves' hyperthyroidism and ophthalmopathy. The CDR3 extends over 15 amino acids. V lost 5 bases and J 3 bases, leaving 16 bases between the germline ends. Germline assignment: CDR1 SGHVS and CDR2 FNYEAQ. TCR beta CDR3 region amplification was performed from RNA transcripts. The TCR CDR3 was amplified in a first-round RT-PCR using the HTBI primer set. TCRdb called the multiplex PCR reads again in MiXCR, with one record for every CDR3 protein. Here the sample spans 500,000 to 550,000 distinct CDR3 sequences, about 20% being singletons. General study results and limits: The model's output predicted ophthalmopathy at a median of around 6.9 months prior to onset. Blood also contained most expanded thyroid clonotypes above 0.001.

This clonotype was detected ten times or more. The antigen is undetermined. In the ophthalmopathy cohort, Clinical Activity Score was at least 3, NOSPECS grade at least 4, and duration under 3 months. The authors took PBMCs from 10 ml fresh peripheral blood. The clonotype originates from a man in his forties with Graves' ophthalmopathy. The chain is built from TRBV7-6 and TRBJ2-5; possibly TRBD2 for D (5 bases). The specimen was blood. The CDR3 sequence is CASSPPGELEETQYF. The CDR3 DNA reads TGTGCCAGCAGCCCGCCCGGGGAGTTGGAAGAGACCCAGTACTTC.